This note documents a single TCR beta chain sequence. Primers for the PCR totalled 60 Vbeta and 13 Jbeta. Profiled with immunoSEQ multiplex PCR; TCRdb holds only in-frame clones, not every one. This table holds roughly 80,000 clones, around 67% found once. The donors, nominally healthy at sampling, likely had unrecorded immune exposures. The data derive from a study of cytomegalovirus exposure and HLA in healthy donors. The CDR3 runs to 14 residues. Germline V gene sequence: CDR1 SGHRS, CDR2 YFSETQ. V dropped 0 bases and J dropped 4 bases, with 10 bases sitting between them. Source material: PBMCs. The gene calls are TRBV5-1 and TRBJ2-5; tentatively, D is TRBD1 (5 bases). This sequence was found in a woman aged 45-60 years in good health and CMV-seropositive. This chain's CDR3 is CASSLAREGETQYF. CDR3 nucleotides: TGCGCCAGCAGCTTGGCCAGGGAAGGAGAGACCCAGTACTTC.